These 30 T cell receptor beta chains were all obtained from the same sample, sequenced in a study of blood T cell repertoires in COVID-19. TCRdb's table, derived via immunoSEQ multiplex PCR, lists solely in-frame clones and lacks some. Of under 300,000 clones listed, 75% to 90% are singletons. What was sequenced was PBMCs or T cells enriched from blood (not recorded which). These receptor sequences come from a woman aged 45-59 years who had recovered from COVID-19.

V usage is TRBV19 and J usage is TRBJ1-1; D uncertain. Germline V gene data show CDR1 as LNHDA and CDR2 as SQIVND (reference sequence). The CDR3 loop spans 12 amino acids. Trimming left V 5 bases short and J 11 bases short, with 15 bases between. This chain's CDR3 is CASSPSGVRAFF. The CDR3 DNA follows: TGTGCCAGTAGTCCTTCCGGGGTCAGGGCTTTCTTT.

The chain links TRBV3-1 (or the pseudogene TRBV3-2) to TRBJ2-3; D not certain. V was trimmed by 1 base and J by 0 bases, leaving 14 bases between them. Germline values: CDR1 LGHDT, CDR2 YNNKEL (reference sequence). The CDR3 contains 17 residues. CDR3 sequence (DNA): TGTGCCAGCAGCCAAGCTTTGAGGATGTCTAGCACAGATACGCAGTATTTT. Amino acids: CASSQALRMSSTDTQYF.

This clone was observed a handful of times. The chain links TRBV18 to TRBJ1-2; possible D gene TRBD1, 5 bases. The germline CDR1 and CDR2 sequences are KGHSH and LQKENI. Trimming stripped 2 bases from V and 4 bases from J, with 8 bases between. The CDR3 length is 13 residues. The CDR3 sequence: CASSPGGSYGYTF. CDR3 DNA: TGTGCCAGCTCACCAGGGGGGAGCTATGGCTACACCTTC.

Written as DNA, the CDR3 is TGTGCCAGCAGACCCTACGGGGAGACAAAGGATTACGAGCAGTACTTC. As protein: CASRPYGETKDYEQYF. The chain recombines TRBV11-2 with TRBJ2-7; D is possibly TRBD2 (5 bases). Germline V gene data show CDR1 as SGHAT and CDR2 as FQNNGV. CDR3 size: 16 residues. V was shortened by 6 bases and J by 4 bases, with 22 bases between the two germline ends.

The chain has TRBV9 and TRBJ1-6; D is possibly TRBD1 (6 bases). The CDR3 has 15 amino acids. The germline CDR1 and CDR2 sequences are SGDLS and YYNGEE. Trimming took 0 bases from V and 6 from J, leaving 10 bases between them. The CDR3 DNA sequence: TGTGCCAGCAGCGTAGAGGGGGGGCGTAATTCACCCCTCCACTTT. This translates into CASSVEGGRNSPLHF.

The rearrangement uses TRBV29-1 and TRBJ2-2; D possibly corresponds to TRBD1 (5 bases). CDR1 is SQVTM and CDR2 is ANQGSEA in the germline V gene. Trimming removed 5 bases at V and 0 bases at J, with 13 bases between. CDR3 size: 15 residues. As DNA, the CDR3 is TGCAGCGTTACGCCAGGGCCCGCGAACACCGGGGAGCTGTTTTTT. It codes for CSVTPGPANTGELFF.

The chain couples TRBV7-2 to TRBJ2-1; TRBD1 agrees at 7 bases. The germline V gene has CDR1 SGHTA and CDR2 FQGNSA. The ends lost 5 bases at V and 9 bases at J; junction bases unmatched: 7. This CDR3 contains 13 residues. The DNA for the CDR3 is TGTGCCAGCAGCGTCCAGACAGGGATTGAGCAGTTCTTC. It specifies CASSVQTGIEQFF.

The chain is built from TRBV5-6 and TRBJ1-4, with 7 bases that match TRBD1. V lost 4 bases, J lost 6 bases, and 6 bases stayed unmatched. The germline V gene has CDR1 SGHDT and CDR2 YYEEEE. The CDR3 runs 14 residues. The CDR3 sequence is CASSSTGVDEKLFF. CDR3 DNA: TGTGCCAGCAGCAGCACAGGGGTTGATGAAAAACTGTTTTTT.

The J gene is TRBJ2-7, the V gene TRBV7-9; the match to TRBD1 covers 9 bases. CDR1 is SEHNR and CDR2 is FQNEAQ in the germline V gene (reference sequence). The CDR3 has 15 residues. The V segment lost 5 bases and the J segment 5 bases; nucleotides outside the gene matches: 10. The CDR3 sequence is CASSVTRDRVHEQYF. CDR3 DNA sequence: TGTGCCAGCAGCGTTACCCGGGACAGGGTACACGAGCAGTACTTC.

The chain carries TRBV5-1 and TRBJ2-7; unclear D gene. Germline V CDR1 and CDR2: SGHRS, YFSETQ. The CDR3 covers 13 residues. The germline V and J ends were trimmed by 3 bases and 4 bases, with 11 bases remaining between them. CDR3 nucleotides: TGCGCCAGCAGCTACAGCACGGATTACGAGCAGTACTTC. This sequence encodes CASSYSTDYEQYF.

This chain uses TRBV11-2 with TRBJ1-1; D ambiguous. The CDR3 totals 13 residues. Germline V lookup: CDR1 SGHAT, CDR2 FQNNGV. Trimming cost V 1 base and J 1 base, with 4 bases left between them. The CDR3 here is CASSLVQNTEAFF. CDR3 sequence (DNA): TGTGCCAGCAGCTTAGTACAGAACACTGAAGCTTTCTTT.

The chain uses TRBV2 and TRBJ2-5; 9 bases map to TRBD2. Germline CDR1 reads SNHLY; CDR2 reads FYNNEI. The CDR3 contains 15 residues. V was clipped by 4 bases and J by 5 bases; unmatched bases: 8. CDR3 in DNA: TGTGCCAGCAGTGTCCGAGGACTAGCGAGTGAGACCCAGTACTTC. Protein product: CASSVRGLASETQYF.

This chain connects TRBV3-1 (or the pseudogene TRBV3-2) to TRBJ2-7, with a tentative D call TRBD2 (6 bases). This CDR3 has 16 residues. Germline values: CDR1 LGHDT, CDR2 YNNKEL (reference sequence). The V gene lost 2 bases and the J gene lost 0 bases, with 14 bases spanning the gap. This CDR3 reads CASSQPTSRSSYEQYF. The CDR3 DNA follows: TGTGCCAGCAGCCAACCAACTAGCCGGAGCTCCTACGAGCAGTACTTC.

The J gene is TRBJ2-5, the V gene TRBV7-9; D gene ambiguous. Germline V gives CDR1 SEHNR, CDR2 FQNEAQ (reference sequence). The CDR3 has 12 residues. Between the trimmed V and J ends, which lost 6 bases and 6 bases, there was a span of 11 bases. The CDR3, as DNA: TGTGCCAGCAGTATTCGAGAAAAGACCCAGTACTTC. Translation gives CASSIREKTQYF.

The CDR3 reads CATSREGGDREAFF. DNA of the CDR3: TGTGCCACCAGCAGAGAGGGGGGGGACAGGGAAGCTTTCTTT. This chain joins TRBV15 and TRBJ1-1, with 8 bases identical to TRBD1. The CDR3 sequence is 14 residues long. Germline V gives CDR1 LNHNV, CDR2 YYDKDF (reference sequence). J lost 8 bases, V lost 0 bases, and 5 bases had no gene match.

V usage is TRBV29-1 and J usage is TRBJ2-1; 11 nucleotides match TRBD2. Per the germline V gene, CDR1 is SQVTM and CDR2 is ANQGSEA. J gave up 8 bases and V 1 base, and 4 bases lay outside the gene matches. This CDR3 comprises 14 residues. CDR3 nucleotides: TGCAGCGTTGAAGCACTAGCGGGAGTACATGAGCAGTTCTTC. This codes for CSVEALAGVHEQFF.

The chain uses TRBV24-1 and TRBJ2-2; TRBD2 might be the D (6 bases). Trimming removed 0 bases from V and 3 bases from J, with 22 bases in between. The CDR3 length is 20 residues. Germline V gives CDR1 KGHDR, CDR2 SFDVKD. Here the CDR3 reads CATSDLSVKEGLRDTGELFF. In nucleotides, the CDR3 is TGTGCCACCAGTGATTTGAGCGTAAAGGAGGGTTTGAGGGACACCGGGGAGCTGTTTTTT.

The rearrangement uses TRBV7-6 and TRBJ2-5; tentatively, D is TRBD1 (6 bases). The V end lost 3 bases, the J end lost 2 bases, and 10 bases lay between the germline ends. This CDR3 region has 14 residues. Germline V gene data show CDR1 as SGHVS and CDR2 as FNYEAQ. The CDR3 coding sequence is TGTGCCAGCAGCTTCCGGGACACACAAGAGACCCAGTACTTC. Residues: CASSFRDTQETQYF.

The genes are TRBV7-6 and TRBJ2-7; 8 bases are shared with TRBD1. Germline CDR1 and CDR2: SGHVS and FNYEAQ. CDR3 size: 15 residues. With V trimmed by 5 bases and J by 4 bases, 10 bases remained unmatched. The CDR3 sequence: CASSLRPGQVYEQYF. The CDR3 nucleotides are TGTGCCAGCAGCCTGCGACCGGGACAGGTTTACGAGCAGTACTTC.

This clone showed up just once. The V and J genes are TRBV7-2 and TRBJ2-7, with 10 bases fitting TRBD2. This CDR3 has 17 amino acids. Germline assignment: CDR1 SGHTA and CDR2 FQGNSA. With 4 bases clipped from V and 4 bases from J, the junction kept 13 bases outside the gene matches. Here the CDR3 reads CASSSSSGSGLRYEQYF. In DNA, the CDR3 is TGTGCCAGCAGCTCCTCTAGCGGGAGTGGTTTAAGGTACGAGCAGTACTTC. Full variable domain (remainder filled in from reference TRBV7-2 and TRBJ2-7): GAGVSQSPSNKVTEKGKDVELRCDPISGHTALYWYRQSLGQGLEFLIYFQGNSAPDKSGLPSDRFSAERTGGSVSTLTIQRTQQEDSAVYLCASSSSSGSGLRYEQYFGPGTRLTVT.

The chain employs TRBV11-3 and TRBJ2-1; 12 positions agree with TRBD2. In germline, CDR1 is SGHNT, CDR2 YENEEA. The CDR3 is 15 amino acids. Trimming cost V 5 bases and J 8 bases; bases outside gene matches: 7. CDR3 in amino acids: CASSKSSGRVYEQFF. For the CDR3, the DNA is TGTGCCAGCAGCAAGTCTAGCGGGAGGGTGTATGAGCAGTTCTTC.

The rearrangement joins TRBV2 to TRBJ2-6, with a tentative D call TRBD1 (6 bases). CDR3 length equals 15 residues. V was cut by 3 bases and J by 2 bases, with 8 bases left in between. Germline CDR1 reads SNHLY; CDR2 reads FYNNEI. CDR3 protein: CASSEGHTGANVLTF. The CDR3, as DNA: TGTGCCAGCAGTGAGGGACACACTGGGGCCAACGTCCTGACTTTC.

The chain is built from TRBV11-3 and TRBJ1-1, with D tentatively TRBD1 (6 bases). V lost 3 bases to trimming and J lost 1 base, with 9 bases between them. Germline CDR1 reads SGHNT; CDR2 reads YENEEA. The CDR3 has 14 amino acids. CDR3: CASSFTGSNTEAFF. CDR3 coding DNA: TGTGCCAGCAGCTTTACAGGGTCGAACACTGAAGCTTTCTTT. Combining the CDR3 with reference TRBV11-3 and TRBJ1-1 gives the whole variable domain EAGVVQSPRYKIIEKKQPVAFWCNPISGHNTLYWYLQNLGQGPELLIRYENEEAVDDSQLPKDRFSAERLKGVDSTLKIQPAELGDSAVYLCASSFTGSNTEAFFGQGTRLTVV.

The DNA for the CDR3 is TGCGCCAGCAGCAGGGGCGCGTCGGCTAGCTCCTACAATGAGCAGTTCTTC. Its protein is CASSRGASASSYNEQFF. The rearrangement uses TRBV5-1 and TRBJ2-1; possibly TRBD1 for D (5 bases). This CDR3 has 17 amino acids. V lost 4 bases and J 0 bases, leaving 17 bases between the germline ends. Germline V gene sequence: CDR1 SGHRS, CDR2 YFSETQ.

The V gene is TRBV6-4, the J gene TRBJ2-1, with TRBD2 identical over 15 bases. Germline CDR1 reads MRHNA; CDR2 reads SNTAGT. The trim removed 4 bases at V and 10 bases at J, leaving 5 bases unmatched. The CDR3 runs 15 residues. The CDR3: CASSAGTSGRREQFF. The CDR3 bases are TGTGCCAGCAGTGCCGGGACTAGCGGGAGGCGAGAGCAGTTCTTC.

The chain employs TRBV19 and TRBJ1-5; 9 bases align to TRBD1. Germline V CDR1 and CDR2: LNHDA, SQIVND (reference sequence). The CDR3 consists of 13 residues. Unmatched junction bases numbered 2, after V lost 4 bases and J lost 7 bases. Here the CDR3 DNA reads TGTGCCAGTAGTAGGGACAGGGAACAGCCCCAGCATTTT. Residues: CASSRDREQPQHF.

V is TRBV10-3 and J is TRBJ2-7, with 15 bases identical to TRBD2. V shed 6 bases and J 5 bases; nucleotides not matched to a gene: 5. Germline V gene lookup returns CDR1 ENHRY and CDR2 SYGVKD. The CDR3 consists of 15 residues. The CDR3 DNA is TGTGCCATCAGCGACGGGACTAGCGGGGGGAACGAGCAGTACTTC. The encoded protein is CAISDGTSGGNEQYF.

The chain links TRBV7-2 to TRBJ2-1, with 7 bases identical to TRBD2. The CDR3 covers 15 residues. Losses at the gene ends were 4 bases for V and 8 bases for J; bases not matched to a gene: 11. Germline lookup yields CDR1 SGHTA and CDR2 FQGNSA. The CDR3 region is CASSYREAGVHEQFF. The CDR3 region has the DNA TGTGCCAGCAGCTACCGGGAGGCGGGAGTCCATGAGCAGTTCTTC.

The chain is built from TRBV5-1 and TRBJ2-3, with 13 bases that match TRBD2. V lost 0 bases to trimming and J lost 4 bases; unmatched junction nucleotides: 14. CDR1 and CDR2 from the germline V gene are SGHRS and YFSETQ. This CDR3 has 20 residues. CDR3 amino acids: CASSLGHPTSGRPYADTQYF. CDR3 coding DNA: TGCGCCAGCAGCTTGGGCCACCCGACTAGCGGGAGGCCTTACGCAGATACGCAGTATTTT. The full variable domain, completed using reference TRBV5-1 and TRBJ2-3, is KAGVTQTPRYLIKTRGQQVTLSCSPISGHRSVSWYQQTPGQGLQFLFEYFSETQRNKGNFPGRFSGRQFSNSRSEMNVSTLELGDSALYLCASSLGHPTSGRPYADTQYFGPGTRLTVL.

This chain connects TRBV1 to TRBJ2-7; the table's D call, TRBD1, was not checked against the DNA. TRBV1 has pseudogene status. This CDR3 is 14 amino acids long. CDR3 protein: CTSSQTDRGYEQYF. The CDR3 DNA is TGCACCAGCAGCCAGACGGACAGGGGATACGAGCAGTACTTC.